This TCR beta chain comes out of a study of Ad26.COV2.S vaccination and SARS-CoV-2 variants. Study-level points and caveats: Substantial post-vaccination breadth of spike-specific CD8+ and CD4+ T cell responses was reported. The study found similar non-spike TCR breadth in vaccine and placebo recipients.

Sequenced by immunoSEQ multiplex PCR; TCRdb stores in-frame clones only, minus some. Of about 350,000 clones listed, under 95% were seen once; the top ten hold about 3.9%. The CDR3 has 14 residues. V was shortened by 6 bases and J by 7 bases, with 16 bases between the two germline ends. The germline gives CDR1 LNHDA, CDR2 SQIVND (reference sequence). With respect to this clone: Antigen specificity is unknown.

The rearrangement joins TRBV19 to TRBJ2-4; D is perhaps TRBD2 (7 bases). This sequence originates from a human donor who had recovered from COVID-19. Source: peripheral blood, taken after recovery from COVID-19. Here the CDR3 DNA reads TGTGCCAGTAGCCCTGCGGGGGCCCGGAACATTCAGTACTTC. It encodes CASSPAGARNIQYF.